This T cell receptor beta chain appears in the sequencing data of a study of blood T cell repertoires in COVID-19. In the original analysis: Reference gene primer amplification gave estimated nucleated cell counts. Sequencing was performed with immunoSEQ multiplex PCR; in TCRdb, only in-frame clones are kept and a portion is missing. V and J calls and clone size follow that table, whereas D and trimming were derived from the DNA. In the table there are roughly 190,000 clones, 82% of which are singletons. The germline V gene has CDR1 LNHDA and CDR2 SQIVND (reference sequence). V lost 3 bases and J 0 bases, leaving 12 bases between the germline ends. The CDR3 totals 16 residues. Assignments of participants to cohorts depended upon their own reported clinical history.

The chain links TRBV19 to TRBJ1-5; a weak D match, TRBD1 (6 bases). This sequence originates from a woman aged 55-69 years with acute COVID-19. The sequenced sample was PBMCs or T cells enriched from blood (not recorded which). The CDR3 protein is CASSIPPGASNQPQHF. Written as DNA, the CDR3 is TGTGCCAGTAGTATCCCCCCAGGGGCTAGCAATCAGCCCCAGCATTTT. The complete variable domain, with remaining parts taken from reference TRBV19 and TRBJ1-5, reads DGGITQSPKYLFRKEGQNVTLSCEQNLNHDAMYWYRQDPGQGLRLIYYSQIVNDFQKGDIAEGYSVSREKKESFPLTVTSAQKNPTAFYLCASSIPPGASNQPQHFGDGTRLSIL.